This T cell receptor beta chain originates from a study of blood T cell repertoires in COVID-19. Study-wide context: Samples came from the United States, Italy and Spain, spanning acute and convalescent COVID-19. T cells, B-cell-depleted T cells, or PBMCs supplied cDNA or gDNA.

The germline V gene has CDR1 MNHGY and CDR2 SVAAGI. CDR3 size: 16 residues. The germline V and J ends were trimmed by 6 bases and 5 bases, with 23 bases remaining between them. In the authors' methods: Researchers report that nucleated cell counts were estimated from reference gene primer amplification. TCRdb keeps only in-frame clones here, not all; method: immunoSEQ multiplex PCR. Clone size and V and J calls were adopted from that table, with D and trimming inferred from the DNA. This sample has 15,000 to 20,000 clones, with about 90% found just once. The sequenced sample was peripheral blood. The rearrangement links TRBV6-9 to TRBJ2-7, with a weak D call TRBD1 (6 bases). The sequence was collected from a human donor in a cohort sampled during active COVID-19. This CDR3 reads CASRSALWGRTHEQYF. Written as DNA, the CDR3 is TGTGCCAGCAGATCCGCTCTATGGGGGCGGACGCACGAGCAGTACTTC.